The 14 T cell receptor beta chains in this list originate from one sample, sequenced in a study of T cells after yellow fever vaccination. MiXCR, run by TCRdb on the 5' RACE reads, gives a single entry per CDR3 protein. This table has around 350,000 distinct CDR3 sequences, under 14% appearing once. Sequencing used PBMCs, obtained on the day of the first yellow fever vaccination. Source of these receptors: a young man who received the YFV17D yellow fever vaccine.

The rearrangement uses TRBV2 and TRBJ2-7; the D is unclear. From germline, CDR1 is SNHLY and CDR2 FYNNEI. V lost 6 bases, J lost 6 bases, and 6 bases lay in between. This CDR3 has 10 amino acids. CDR3 DNA: TGTGCCAGCAGGATAAGCGAGCAGTACGTC. It encodes CASRISEQYV.

This clonotype was found a few times. The rearrangement links TRBV29-1 to TRBJ1-1, with D tentatively TRBD1 (5 bases). The CDR3 is made up of 13 amino acids. Germline CDR1 SQVTM, CDR2 ANQGSEA. V shed 4 bases and J shed 5 bases, with 14 bases lying between them. The CDR3 bases are TGCAGCGTTGTCGGGGCAGGTCTTACTGAAGCTTTCTTT. Translation gives CSVVGAGLTEAFF. The variable domain in full, completed from reference TRBV29-1 and TRBJ1-1, reads SAVISQKPSRDICQRGTSLTIQCQVDSQVTMMFWYRQQPGQSLTLIATANQGSEATYESGFVIDKFPISRPNLTFSTLTVSNMSPEDSSIYLCSVVGAGLTEAFFGQGTRLTVV.

This clonotype was seen a few times. The CDR3 region has the DNA TGTGCCAGCAGCCACAAGTTGATTGGGGCCACTGAAGCTTTCTTT. It encodes CASSHKLIGATEAFF. The J gene is TRBJ1-1, the V gene TRBV14; D is perhaps TRBD1 (5 bases). Germline CDR1 is SGHDN and CDR2 is FVKESK. The CDR3 has 15 amino acids. The V gene lost 3 bases and the J gene lost 4 bases, with 15 bases spanning the gap.

This clonotype was observed a handful of times. Here the CDR3 DNA reads TGTGCCAGCAGTTTACAGAATCCTTACGAGCAGTACTTC. As protein: CASSLQNPYEQYF. The J gene is TRBJ2-7, the V gene TRBV12-3 or TRBV12-4; D call uncertain. This CDR3 region has 13 residues. V lost 2 bases to trimming and J lost 4 bases, with 9 bases between them.

This chain joins TRBV11-2 and TRBJ1-5; 10 nucleotides align to TRBD1. V lost 0 bases and J lost 4; bases outside the gene matches: 9. CDR3 length: 18 residues. Germline values: CDR1 SGHAT, CDR2 FQNNGV. The CDR3 region has the DNA TGTGCCAGCAGCTTAGATATGGTGAGACAGGGGGCAAATCAGCCCCAGCATTTT. Its translation: CASSLDMVRQGANQPQHF.

This chain joins TRBV4-1 and TRBJ2-5; TRBD1 matches 8 bases. CDR1 is MGHRA and CDR2 is YSYEKL in the germline V gene. Trimming cost V 4 bases and J 4 bases; bases outside gene matches: 8. This CDR3 spans 15 amino acids. The CDR3 is CASSRFQGAGETQYF. Written as DNA, the CDR3 is TGCGCCAGCAGCCGCTTCCAGGGGGCGGGAGAGACCCAGTACTTC.

In this sample, this clonotype turned up many times. V usage is TRBV5-1 and J usage is TRBJ2-5; D gene ambiguous. CDR1 and CDR2 from the germline V gene are SGHRS and YFSETQ. Trimming stripped 3 bases from V and 2 bases from J, with 20 bases between. This CDR3 is built from 17 residues. The CDR3, as DNA: TGCGCCAGCAGCTCCCGGCCCGCGGAAGGATATCAAGAGACCCAGTACTTC. It yields the protein CASSSRPAEGYQETQYF. Supplemented by reference TRBV5-1 and TRBJ2-5, the full variable domain reads KAGVTQTPRYLIKTRGQQVTLSCSPISGHRSVSWYQQTPGQGLQFLFEYFSETQRNKGNFPGRFSGRQFSNSRSEMNVSTLELGDSALYLCASSSRPAEGYQETQYFGPGTRLLVL.

This clonotype has only a few counts. J is TRBJ2-7 and V is TRBV6-1, with D possibly being TRBD2 (6 bases). CDR1 is MNHNS, CDR2 SASEGT, per germline. Trimming took off 2 bases at V and 1 base at J, with 12 bases between the two ends. The CDR3 extends over 15 amino acids. CDR3 in amino acids: CASSEPRDFSYEQYF. CDR3 in DNA: TGTGCCAGCAGTGAACCACGGGACTTTTCCTACGAGCAGTACTTC.

This clonotype was seen a handful of times. The V call is TRBV4-1, the J call TRBJ1-5; perhaps TRBD1 as D (6 bases). Germline CDR1 and CDR2: MGHRA and YSYEKL. Trimming took 3 bases from V and 4 from J, leaving 13 bases between them. The CDR3 contains 15 residues. The CDR3 region is CASSHPGQGNQPQHF. DNA for the CDR3: TGCGCCAGCAGCCACCCGGGACAAGGGAATCAGCCCCAGCATTTT.

Only one count was recorded for this clonotype. CDR3 region: CASSTPPGLAGAYEQYF. The CDR3 nucleotides are TGTGCCAGCAGCACACCTCCGGGACTAGCGGGGGCCTACGAGCAGTACTTC. The chain uses TRBV11-2 and TRBJ2-7; 14 bases align to TRBD2. J gave up 2 bases and V 5 bases, and 8 bases lay outside the gene matches. The germline V gene has CDR1 SGHAT and CDR2 FQNNGV. The CDR3 covers 17 residues.

This clonotype was seen many times. The gene calls are TRBV5-5 and TRBJ1-5; D is unclear. The germline V gene encodes CDR1 SGHKS and CDR2 YYEKEE (reference sequence). Trimming left V 2 bases short and J 5 bases short, with 11 bases between. The CDR3 runs to 14 residues. CDR3 sequence reads: CASSLVVVDQPQHF. Written as DNA, the CDR3 is TGTGCCAGCAGCTTAGTAGTAGTAGATCAGCCCCAGCATTTT.

This clonotype came up a few times. The chain has TRBV5-1 and TRBJ2-1; 8 bases map to TRBD2. Germline V gene lookup returns CDR1 SGHRS and CDR2 YFSETQ. The CDR3 length is 15 residues. V trimming: 1 base; J trimming: 4 bases; junction bases outside the gene matches: 4. The CDR3 reads CASSLIAGIYNEQFF. The CDR3 DNA is TGCGCCAGCAGCTTGATAGCGGGGATTTACAATGAGCAGTTCTTC.

The sample holds a few counts of this clonotype. The rearrangement uses TRBV7-2 and TRBJ2-7; D is perhaps TRBD1 (6 bases). Trimming stripped 5 bases from V and 0 bases from J, with 14 bases between. Germline V gene sequence: CDR1 SGHTA, CDR2 FQGNSA. The CDR3 runs to 15 residues. The CDR3 nucleotides are TGTGCCAGCAGCCAGGGGTTAGCCTACTCCTACGAGCAGTACGTC. This encodes CASSQGLAYSYEQYV.

In this sample, this clonotype turned up a few times. This sequence joins TRBV20-1 and TRBJ2-7; no definite D call. This CDR3 is built from 11 residues. V dropped 3 bases and J dropped 2 bases, with 5 bases sitting between them. Germline-derived CDR1 and CDR2 are DFQATT and SNEGSKA (reference sequence). Here the CDR3 reads CSASWTYEQYF. Written as DNA, the CDR3 is TGCAGTGCTAGTTGGACCTACGAGCAGTACTTC.